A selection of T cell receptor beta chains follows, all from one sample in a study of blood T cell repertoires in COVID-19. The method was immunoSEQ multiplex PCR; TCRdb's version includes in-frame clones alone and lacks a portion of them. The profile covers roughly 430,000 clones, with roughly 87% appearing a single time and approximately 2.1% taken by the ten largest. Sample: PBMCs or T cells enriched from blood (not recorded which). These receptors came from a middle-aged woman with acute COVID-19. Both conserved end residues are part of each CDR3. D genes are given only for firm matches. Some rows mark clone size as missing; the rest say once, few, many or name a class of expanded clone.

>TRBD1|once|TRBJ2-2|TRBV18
TGTGCCAGCTCAAAGGGGGCGCCGGGCACCGGGGAGCTGTTTTTT
CASSKGAPGTGELFF
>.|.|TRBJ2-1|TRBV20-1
TGCAGTGCTAGTCCTTACTCCTACAATGAGCAGTTCTTC
CSASPYSYNEQFF
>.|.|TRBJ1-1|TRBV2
TGTGCCAGCAGTGATAGGTCGGGAGGGCGGGAAGCTTTCTTT
CASSDRSGGREAFF
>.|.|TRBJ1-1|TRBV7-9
TGTGCCAGCAGCTTCCGGCAGGGGCGGTCTGAAGCTTTCTTT
CASSFRQGRSEAFF
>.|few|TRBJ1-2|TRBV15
TGTGCCACCACCCCGGACAGAGCTAACTATGGCTACACCTTC
CATTPDRANYGYTF
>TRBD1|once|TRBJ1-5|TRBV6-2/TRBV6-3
TGTGCCAGCAGTTACTCGGACAGGGGGGGACAGCCCCAGCATTTT
CASSYSDRGGQPQHF
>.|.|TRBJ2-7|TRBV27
TGTGCCAGCAGTTTAATCAGGGATCAAGGCGAGCAGTACTTC
CASSLIRDQGEQYF
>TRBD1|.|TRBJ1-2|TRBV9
TGTGCCAGCAGCGCTAGGGACAGGGAGGCACATGGCTACACCTTC
CASSARDREAHGYTF
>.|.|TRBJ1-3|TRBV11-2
TGTGCCAGCAGCCTGGACAGCTCTGGAAACACCATATATTTT
CASSLDSSGNTIYF
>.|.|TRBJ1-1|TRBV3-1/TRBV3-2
TGTGCCAGCAGCCGTCCAGGGGCCACTGAAGCTTTCTTT
CASSRPGATEAFF
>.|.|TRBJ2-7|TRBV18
TGTGCCAGCTCACCACCGAGTCTGTCTACGTCCTACGAGCAGTACTTC
CASSPPSLSTSYEQYF
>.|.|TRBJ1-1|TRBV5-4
TGTGCCAGCAGCTTGGGCTATGGGGGGGGGACTGAAGCTTTCTTT
CASSLGYGGGTEAFF
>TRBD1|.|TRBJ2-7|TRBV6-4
TGTGCCAGCAGACCCCCGGGACAGCATCCCTACGAGCAGTACTTC
CASRPPGQHPYEQYF
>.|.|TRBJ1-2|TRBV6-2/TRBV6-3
TGTGCCAGCAGCGACAGCACCTATGGCTACACCTTC
CASSDSTYGYTF
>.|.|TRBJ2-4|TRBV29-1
TGCAGCGTTCCTGCAGGGTTGTTTCAGTACTTC
CSVPAGLFQYF
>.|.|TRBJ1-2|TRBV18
TGTGCCAGCTCACCAAGGACACGCATCGGCTACACCTTC
CASSPRTRIGYTF
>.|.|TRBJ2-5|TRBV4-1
TGCGCCAGCAGCCAGGCCCATGTAGAGACCCAGTACTTC
CASSQAHVETQYF
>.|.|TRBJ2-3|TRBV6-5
TGTGCCAGCAGTTCCACAGGTTCTACCACAGATACGCAGTATTTT
CASSSTGSTTDTQYF
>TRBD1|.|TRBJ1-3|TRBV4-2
TGTGCCAGCAGCCATCTCACAGGGGGAGGAAACACCATATATTTT
CASSHLTGGGNTIYF
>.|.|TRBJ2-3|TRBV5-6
TGTGCCAGCAGCAGGAACAGGGTGGATACGCAGTATTTT
CASSRNRVDTQYF
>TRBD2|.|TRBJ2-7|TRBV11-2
TGTGCCAGCAGCCACCAAGTTCGGGGGGGTGAGCAGTACTTC
CASSHQVRGGEQYF
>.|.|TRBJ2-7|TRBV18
TGTGCCAGCTCCCGCGGACAGCTCTACGAGCAGTACTTC
CASSRGQLYEQYF